This T cell receptor beta chain was documented in a study of T cell repertoires in cytomegalovirus infection. Study summary: Public TCR beta signatures indicated both CMV infection and matching HLA type.

Whole-study results and caveats: Carriers of CMV and the relevant HLA type were discriminated by public TCR beta frequency. What dominated the ex vivo response were HLA-C-restricted CMV-specific TCR beta clonotypes.

TCRdb analysed the reads with MiXCR anew, one entry per CDR3 protein. The table lists more than 300,000 distinct CDR3 sequences, roughly 36% of them singletons, with roughly 14% in the top ten. A word on this clonotype: The antigen is unknown.

Germline V gene lookup returns CDR1 LNHDA and CDR2 SQIVND (reference sequence). This CDR3 has 15 residues. Trimming shortened V by 2 bases and J by 0 bases, and 8 bases separated the two germline ends. The sequence was collected from a human donor in good health (CMV status not recorded). Some clones in this sample may be carry-over from other donors' samples. This chain uses TRBV19 with TRBJ1-3; D gene uncertain. The specimen was cultured PBMCs, collected from culture after CMV antigen stimulation. CDR3 protein: CASSIPTGSGNTIYF. The CDR3 nucleotides are TGTGCCAGTAGTATACCTACGGGCTCTGGAAACACCATATATTTT.